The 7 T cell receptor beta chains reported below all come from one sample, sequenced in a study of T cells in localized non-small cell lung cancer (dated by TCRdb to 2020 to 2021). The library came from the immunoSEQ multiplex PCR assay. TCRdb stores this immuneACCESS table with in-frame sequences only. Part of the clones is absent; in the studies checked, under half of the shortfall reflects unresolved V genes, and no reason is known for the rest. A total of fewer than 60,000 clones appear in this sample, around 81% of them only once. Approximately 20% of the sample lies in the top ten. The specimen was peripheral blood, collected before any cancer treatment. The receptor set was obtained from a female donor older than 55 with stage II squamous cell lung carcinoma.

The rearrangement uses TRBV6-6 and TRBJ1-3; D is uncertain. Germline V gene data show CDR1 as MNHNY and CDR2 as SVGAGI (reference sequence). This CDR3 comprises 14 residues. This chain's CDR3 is CSPPTSSSGNTIYF. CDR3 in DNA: TGTTCCCCCCCCACCAGTAGCTCTGGAAACACCATATATTTT.

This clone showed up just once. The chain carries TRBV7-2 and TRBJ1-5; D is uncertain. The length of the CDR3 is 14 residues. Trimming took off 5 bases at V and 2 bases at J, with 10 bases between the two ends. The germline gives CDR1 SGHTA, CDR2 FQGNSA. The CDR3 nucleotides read TGTGCCAGCAGCCTCTCCGGGGGCAATCAGCCCCAGCATTTT. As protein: CASSLSGGNQPQHF.

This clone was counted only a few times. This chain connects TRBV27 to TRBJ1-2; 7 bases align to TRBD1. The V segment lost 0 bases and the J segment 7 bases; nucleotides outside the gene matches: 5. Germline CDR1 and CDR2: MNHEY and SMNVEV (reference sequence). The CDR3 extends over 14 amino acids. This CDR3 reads CASSLSTGEGGYTF. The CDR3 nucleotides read TGTGCCAGCAGTTTATCAACAGGGGAAGGTGGCTACACCTTC.

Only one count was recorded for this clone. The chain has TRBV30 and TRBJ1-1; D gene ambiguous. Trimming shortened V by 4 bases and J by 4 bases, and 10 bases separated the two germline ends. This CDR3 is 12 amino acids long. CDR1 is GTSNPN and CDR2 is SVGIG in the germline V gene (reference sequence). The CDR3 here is CAWNRVVTEAFF. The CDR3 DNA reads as TGTGCCTGGAATCGAGTAGTCACTGAAGCTTTCTTT.

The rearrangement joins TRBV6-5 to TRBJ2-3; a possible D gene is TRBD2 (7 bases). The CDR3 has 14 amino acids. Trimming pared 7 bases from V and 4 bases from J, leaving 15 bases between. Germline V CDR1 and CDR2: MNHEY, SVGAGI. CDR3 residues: CASKKGGQADTQYF. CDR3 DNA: TGTGCCAGCAAAAAGGGGGGGCAAGCAGATACGCAGTATTTT.

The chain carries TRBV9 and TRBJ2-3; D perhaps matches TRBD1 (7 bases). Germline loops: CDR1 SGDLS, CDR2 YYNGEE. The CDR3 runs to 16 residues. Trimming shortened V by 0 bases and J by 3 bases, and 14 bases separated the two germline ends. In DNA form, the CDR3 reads TGTGCCAGCAGCGTAGCAGGGGGGCGCGCGACAGATACGCAGTATTTT. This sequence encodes CASSVAGGRATDTQYF.

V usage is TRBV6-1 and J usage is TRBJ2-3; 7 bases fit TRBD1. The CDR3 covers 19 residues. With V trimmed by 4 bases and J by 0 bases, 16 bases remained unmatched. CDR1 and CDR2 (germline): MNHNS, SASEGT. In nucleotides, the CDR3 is TGTGCCAGCAGTGCCCCCCTAGGGGGACAGTTGTCTAGCACAGATACGCAGTATTTT. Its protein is CASSAPLGGQLSSTDTQYF.